These 25 T cell receptor beta chains were sequenced from one sample in a study of PD-L1 blockade in urothelial cancer. TCRdb keeps only in-frame clones here, not all; method: immunoSEQ multiplex PCR. The table lists some 20,000 clones, 88% of them singletons. The sample consisted of PBMCs, taken around atezolizumab (anti-PD-L1) treatment. Receptors originate from a man between 45 and 60 years old with urothelial cancer.

This clone was detected only once. V usage is TRBV5-6 and J usage is TRBJ2-7, with 12 bases lining up with TRBD2. The V segment lost 4 bases and the J segment 2 bases; nucleotides outside the gene matches: 4. The length of the CDR3 is 15 residues. Germline V gives CDR1 SGHDT, CDR2 YYEEEE. The CDR3 nucleotides read TGTGCCAGCAGCAGACTAGCGGGGGACGCCTACGAGCAGTACTTC. Translation: CASSRLAGDAYEQYF.

The chain is built from TRBV9 and TRBJ2-7, with 9 positions matching TRBD1. V lost 3 bases to trimming and J lost 1 base; unmatched junction nucleotides: 5. Germline V gene data show CDR1 as SGDLS and CDR2 as YYNGEE. The CDR3 consists of 15 residues. The chain's CDR3 is CASSAEGTGSYEQYF. Written as DNA, the CDR3 is TGTGCCAGCAGCGCGGAAGGGACAGGGTCCTACGAGCAGTACTTC.

The CDR3 sequence is CASSGGTGGVHTQYF. CDR3 sequence (DNA): TGTGCCAGCAGCGGGGGGACAGGGGGCGTTCATACGCAGTATTTT. This sequence joins TRBV5-6 and TRBJ2-3, with 12 nucleotides matching TRBD1. This CDR3 has 15 amino acids. CDR1 SGHDT and CDR2 YYEEEE come from the germline V gene. J was trimmed by 7 bases and V by 4 bases; bases with no gene match: 7.

The chain couples TRBV7-2 to TRBJ2-1; TRBD2 aligns across 9 bases. After removal of 8 bases from V and 6 bases from J, the junction contained 14 bases not matched to a gene. In germline, CDR1 is SGHTA, CDR2 FQGNSA. The CDR3 extends over 16 amino acids. CDR3 residues: CASARRLAGWANEQFF. The CDR3 region has the DNA TGTGCCAGCGCAAGGAGGCTAGCGGGATGGGCCAATGAGCAGTTCTTC. Complete variable domain (other parts from reference TRBV7-2 and TRBJ2-1): GAGVSQSPSNKVTEKGKDVELRCDPISGHTALYWYRQSLGQGLEFLIYFQGNSAPDKSGLPSDRFSAERTGGSVSTLTIQRTQQEDSAVYLCASARRLAGWANEQFFGPGTRLTVL.

The chain is built from TRBV7-9 and TRBJ2-3, with TRBD1 matching 12 bases. This CDR3 is built from 17 residues. In germline, CDR1 is SEHNR, CDR2 FQNEAQ (reference sequence). V lost 4 bases to trimming and J lost 4 bases; unmatched junction nucleotides: 9. The DNA of the CDR3 is TGTGCCAGCAGCTGGGGGGGGGACAGGGGGCTCGCAGATACGCAGTATTTT. This gives the protein CASSWGGDRGLADTQYF.

The chain couples TRBV5-1 to TRBJ1-2, with TRBD1 as a possible D gene (6 bases). Trimming pared 3 bases from V and 8 bases from J, leaving 11 bases between. The CDR3 has 12 residues. The germline CDR1 and CDR2 sequences are SGHRS and YFSETQ. The CDR3 protein is CASSSTGSGYTF. CDR3 in DNA: TGCGCCAGCAGCTCAACAGGGAGCGGCTACACCTTC.

The genes are TRBV9 and TRBJ1-5; D gene ambiguous. CDR1 and CDR2 (germline): SGDLS, YYNGEE. V lost 4 bases to trimming and J lost 0 bases, with 17 bases between them. This CDR3 spans 17 amino acids. The CDR3 nucleotides are TGTGCCAGCAGCTCGCAGGCTTGGCCTGATAGCAATCAGCCCCAGCATTTT. It translates to CASSSQAWPDSNQPQHF. The full variable domain, completed using reference TRBV9 and TRBJ1-5, is DSGVTQTPKHLITATGQRVTLRCSPRSGDLSVYWYQQSLDQGLQFLIQYYNGEERAKGNILERFSAQQFPDLHSELNLSSLELGDSALYFCASSSQAWPDSNQPQHFGDGTRLSIL.

The gene calls are TRBV5-1 and TRBJ1-1, with a weak D call TRBD1 (6 bases). The CDR3 is 13 amino acids. Germline values: CDR1 SGHRS, CDR2 YFSETQ. Trimming stripped 6 bases from V and 1 base from J, with 10 bases between. CDR3 amino acids: CASTGTRNTEAFF. DNA of the CDR3: TGCGCCAGCACTGGGACACGGAACACTGAAGCTTTCTTT.

V gene TRBV27 combines with J gene TRBJ2-5, with D perhaps TRBD1 (5 bases). CDR3 length: 13 amino acids. The germline V gene has CDR1 MNHEY and CDR2 SMNVEV (reference sequence). Trimming pared 5 bases from V and 7 bases from J, leaving 14 bases between. The DNA for the CDR3 is TGTGCCAGCAGTCTACAGGCCCTGGGGACCCAGTACTTC. This gives the protein CASSLQALGTQYF.

The chain's CDR3 is CASSNIQGKRLYNEQFF. CDR3 nucleotide sequence: TGCGCCAGCAGCAACATACAGGGGAAGAGGTTGTACAATGAGCAGTTCTTC. The chain combines TRBV4-1 with TRBJ2-1, with 7 bases aligning to TRBD1. Germline loops: CDR1 MGHRA, CDR2 YSYEKL. V was pared by 5 bases and J by 4 bases, with 14 bases of the junction left unmatched. CDR3 length: 17 amino acids.

This clone came up once. The chain combines TRBV4-3 with TRBJ2-6; 15 bases are a match to TRBD2. V shed 0 bases, J shed 0 bases, and the junction held 3 bases outside the gene matches. The CDR3 runs to 20 residues. Germline V CDR1 and CDR2: LGHNA, YSLEER. This CDR3 reads CASSQDGTSGRPSGANVLTF. CDR3 bases: TGCGCCAGCAGCCAAGATGGGACTAGCGGGAGGCCCTCTGGGGCCAACGTCCTGACTTTC.

The chain is built from TRBV30 and TRBJ1-4; possible D gene TRBD1, 5 bases. Trimming cost V 0 bases and J 8 bases, with 16 bases left between them. Germline loops: CDR1 GTSNPN, CDR2 SVGIG (reference sequence). The CDR3 spans 15 residues. DNA for the CDR3: TGTGCCTGGAGTGTAATAGCAGGGCTTAGCGAAAAACTGTTTTTT. It encodes CAWSVIAGLSEKLFF.

This chain uses TRBV5-5 with TRBJ2-2; possibly TRBD2 for D (6 bases). The length of the CDR3 is 16 residues. V was clipped by 4 bases and J by 9 bases, with 22 bases between them. Germline V lookup: CDR1 SGHKS, CDR2 YYEKEE (reference sequence). Written as DNA, the CDR3 is TGTGCCAGCAGCCCCGATAGCGGCCGAATTTACAGGGAGCTGTTTTTT. Translation: CASSPDSGRIYRELFF. The whole variable domain, remainder taken from reference TRBV5-5 and TRBJ2-2, is DAGVTQSPTHLIKTRGQQVTLRCSPISGHKSVSWYQQVLGQGPQFIFQYYEKEERGRGNFPDRFSARQFPNYSSELNVNALLLGDSALYLCASSPDSGRIYRELFFGEGSRLTVL.

This rearrangement joins TRBV19 to TRBJ1-4, with 7 bases that match TRBD1. Germline CDR1 LNHDA, CDR2 SQIVND (reference sequence). This CDR3 has 16 residues. J was trimmed by 3 bases and V by 5 bases; bases with no gene match: 9. The CDR3 nucleotides are TGTGCCAGTAGTCCCTCCCGGACAGGATCTAATGAAAAACTGTTTTTT. It is translated as CASSPSRTGSNEKLFF.

This chain uses TRBV10-3 with TRBJ2-7, with a tentative D call TRBD2 (6 bases). Trimming pared 10 bases from V and 4 bases from J, leaving 11 bases between. Germline values: CDR1 ENHRY, CDR2 SYGVKD. This CDR3 is built from 11 residues. For the CDR3, the DNA is TGTGCCACCTCAGGGAGGTACGAGCAGTACTTC. This translates into CATSGRYEQYF.

This clone was counted a single time. The V and J genes are TRBV4-2 and TRBJ2-5, with D possibly TRBD2 on 5 matching bases. Trimming left V 0 bases short and J 2 bases short, with 10 bases between. CDR1 and CDR2 (germline): LGHNA, YNFKEQ. The CDR3 is 15 amino acids. The CDR3 DNA follows: TGTGCCAGCAGCCAAGAAGCAGCGGATCAAGAGACCCAGTACTTC. It translates to CASSQEAADQETQYF.

The chain uses TRBV16 and TRBJ2-7, with TRBD1 identical over 9 bases. Losses at the gene ends were 5 bases for V and 1 base for J; bases not matched to a gene: 9. The CDR3 contains 16 residues. Germline CDR1 is KGHSY and CDR2 is FQNENV. This CDR3 is CASSETGQGHSYEQYF. Written as DNA, the CDR3 is TGTGCCAGCAGCGAAACCGGACAGGGGCATTCCTACGAGCAGTACTTC.

The chain combines TRBV30 with TRBJ1-2, with D perhaps TRBD1 (5 bases). The CDR3 contains 14 residues. Trimming cost V 2 bases and J 2 bases, with 12 bases left between them. Germline CDR1 reads GTSNPN; CDR2 reads SVGIG (reference sequence). The CDR3 spells CAWSWARANYGYTF. The CDR3 DNA reads as TGTGCCTGGAGTTGGGCCAGGGCAAACTATGGCTACACCTTC.

V usage is TRBV6-5 and J usage is TRBJ2-1, with TRBD2 matching 8 bases. This CDR3 has 16 amino acids. The V gene's germline CDR1 is MNHEY and CDR2 SVGAGI. The ends lost 4 bases at V and 0 bases at J; junction bases unmatched: 5. The CDR3 DNA reads as TGTGCCAGCAGTTCCCTAGCGGGTGTCTCCTACAATGAGCAGTTCTTC. It yields the protein CASSSLAGVSYNEQFF.

The chain recombines TRBV5-4 with TRBJ2-5; tentative D call: TRBD1 (6 bases). Germline V gives CDR1 SGHNT, CDR2 YYREEE (reference sequence). This CDR3 is 13 amino acids long. Trimming stripped 4 bases from V and 5 bases from J, with 12 bases between. CDR3 protein: CASSLPGAETQYF. The DNA for the CDR3 is TGTGCCAGCAGCCTGCCAGGGGCTGAGACCCAGTACTTC.

The V and J genes are TRBV5-8 and TRBJ2-2; tentatively, D is TRBD1 (5 bases). The CDR3 has 15 amino acids. Trimming removed 0 bases from V and 7 bases from J, with 13 bases in between. Per the germline V gene, CDR1 is SGHTS and CDR2 is YDEGEE. CDR3 in DNA: TGTGCCAGCAGCTTGGGTGGCCAGGGCAGCGGGGAGCTGTTTTTT. Translating gives CASSLGGQGSGELFF.

The chain recombines TRBV30 with TRBJ1-4, with TRBD1 matching 7 bases. V lost 0 bases to trimming and J lost 3 bases; unmatched junction nucleotides: 4. The CDR3 is 15 amino acids. CDR1 is GTSNPN, CDR2 SVGIG, per germline (reference sequence). The CDR3 spells CAWSVQRGPNEKLFF. The DNA for the CDR3 is TGTGCCTGGAGTGTACAGAGGGGGCCTAATGAAAAACTGTTTTTT.

V and J are TRBV30 and TRBJ2-6; possibly TRBD2 for D (7 bases). Trimming removed 4 bases from V and 0 bases from J, with 13 bases in between. The V gene's germline CDR1 is GTSNPN and CDR2 SVGIG (reference sequence). The CDR3 covers 16 residues. CDR3 DNA sequence: TGTGCCTGGACGGGGGGCAGAACCTCTGGGGCCAACGTCCTGACTTTC. Encoded protein: CAWTGGRTSGANVLTF.

This rearrangement joins TRBV18 to TRBJ2-6; 12 nucleotides align to TRBD2. V gave up 4 bases and J gave up 2 bases; unmatched junction bases: 3. Germline V CDR1 and CDR2: KGHSH, LQKENI. This CDR3 contains 17 residues. The CDR3 coding sequence is TGTGCCAGCTCACTCGGACTAGCGGGAACTGGGGCCAACGTCCTGACTTTC. This encodes CASSLGLAGTGANVLTF.

This clone appeared once. This CDR3 reads CASSPGQGRTDTQYF. The CDR3 region has the DNA TGTGCCAGCAGCCCCGGACAGGGCCGCACAGATACGCAGTATTTT. This chain joins TRBV7-8 and TRBJ2-3; 8 bases line up with TRBD1. Germline assignment: CDR1 SGHVS and CDR2 FQNEAQ. Trimming took 5 bases from V and 1 from J; bases not matched to a gene: 5. The CDR3 length is 15 residues.